The sequence of this TCR beta chain was determined in a study of shared clonotypes between healthy human individuals. Turning to the study itself: Three plates each covered CD4 naive and memory; CD8 naive two, CD8 memory one.

The donor cohort consisted entirely of Caucasian adults residing in Nashville, Tennessee. The ends lost 2 bases at V and 2 bases at J; junction bases unmatched: 2. The CDR3 runs 14 residues. Germline CDR1 reads SGHRS; CDR2 reads YFSETQ. There are a few counts of this clone. Sequencing was performed with immunoSEQ multiplex PCR; in TCRdb, only in-frame clones are kept and a portion is missing. The sample includes some 1.5 million clones, roughly 96% of them seen just once. The clonotype was recovered from a man aged 25 to 40 in good health. The chain uses TRBV5-1 and TRBJ1-1; 8 nucleotides line up with TRBD1. The sequencing sample was made of naive CD4+ T cells sorted from blood. Stated subset: CD45RA+ positively selected. CDR3 bases: TGCGCCAGCAGCTTCGGACAGGGAAACACTGAAGCTTTCTTT. This codes for CASSFGQGNTEAFF.